What follows is one T cell receptor beta chain and its context. This clone was counted a few times. Its antigen is currently not known. No base qualities exist here, and no much larger clone lies one base off it. Library prep was done by the immunoSEQ multiplex PCR assay. For TCR sequencing, RNA was extracted from every sample and reverse transcribed into cDNA to serve as template. First-strand cDNA was synthesized using SuperScript III with a 2:1 mix of oligo-dT and random hexamers. Amplification bias was assessed with a synthetic immune receptor repertoire, and residual bias was removed computationally. Per the source publication's procedure: Raw reads were preprocessed to remove errors, and CDR3 was defined according to IMGT conventions as the region from the conserved cysteine to phenylalanine. Clonality was calculated as 1 minus Shannon entropy normalized by log2 of the number of productive unique TCRs. Whether scalp clones were CD4 or CD8 was inferred by matching scalp TCRbeta sequences against CD4 and CD8 repertoires sorted from blood. This immuneACCESS table, as held by TCRdb, lists in-frame sequences with V and J called but not all clones. Of the missing ones, under half trace to an unresolved V gene in checked studies; the others have no known cause. V, J and clone size reflect that table, while D and trimming were determined from the DNA. The sample table holds just over 150,000 clones, of which 50% to 70% were seen once. The ten largest clones take up roughly 0.99% of the sample.

The CDR3 spans 15 residues, from the cysteine through the phenylalanine. The read is trimmed to its CDR3 DNA, 45 bases read in frame from base 1. V lost 1 base and J lost 3 bases, and the count of bases not matched to a germline gene is 6. In the germline V gene, CDR1 corresponds to LGHNA and CDR2 to YSLEER. The data stem from a study of CD8+ T cells in alopecia areata (dated 2018 in TCRdb). Broadly, across the study: The treated patients took part in an open-label pilot trial in which moderate-to-severe alopecia areata was treated with oral tofacitinib at 5 to 10 mg twice daily. Patients received tofacitinib for 6 to 18 months and were then followed off drug for 6 months to check for delayed response and recurrence. For the treated patients, the SALT score, which quantifies what percentage of scalp surface area is affected, served as the measure of disease severity. TCRbeta CDR3 regions were amplified by immunoSEQ multiplex PCR with 35 Vbeta forward and 13 Jbeta reverse primers. RNA came from the PAXgene miRNA kit for fixed scalp, the miRNeasy kit for PBMCs, and the RNeasy kit for mouse skin. Patients on tofacitinib were biopsied at baseline and after 4 and 24 weeks of treatment, and several of the patients also had a later scalp biopsy. High-throughput TCRbeta sequencing was used to examine T cell clonal expansion in alopecia areata in both the C3H/HeJ mouse model and human patients. Human TCRbeta sequencing covered scalp tissue and sorted CD4+ and CD8+ peripheral blood T cells from patchy and totalis/universalis alopecia areata patients and healthy controls. Scalp clonality was compared among normal scalp (n=4), patchy alopecia areata scalp (n=8), and alopecia totalis/universalis scalp (n=8). The full study reports these points: Higher clonality and more expanded CD8+ clones were observed in lesional scalp than in normal scalp, particularly in alopecia totalis/universalis, a finding suggestive of antigenic drive. With tofacitinib, both scalp clonality and the number of expanded CD8+ clones among the top 100 scalp clones went down significantly. Shared TCR sequences between patients were less evident than in mice, which may be partly attributable to HLA diversity in the patient population. The treated cohort was small, with a single nonresponder, so links between baseline CD8+ expansion and response need larger studies. Resident alphabeta T cells in normal human skin are also sequenced, complicating scalp TCR repertoire analysis, unlike mouse skin dominated by gammadelta T cells. During tofacitinib treatment, many expanded lesional clones stuck around in both scalp and blood, and this persistence may partly explain why relapse happens after treatment is stopped.

The time point label on this specimen signifies: less than five weeks on oral tofacitinib. According to the study, the label for this sample's treatment or condition signals: oral pan-JAK inhibitor, 5-10 mg twice daily. Lesional scalp punch biopsies and peripheral blood were obtained from alopecia areata patients. PBMCs were isolated by density centrifugation and stained for CD3, CD4 and CD8, after which CD4+ and CD8+ T cells were sorted on a FACSAria. Recombination linked TRBV4-3 to TRBJ2-7; TRBD2 lines up with 7 middle nucleotides. The sequence was obtained from a human donor with alopecia areata. The input for sequencing was CD4+ T cells sorted from blood, taken at week 4, from a patient treated with tofacitinib. The DNA sequence follows: TGCGCCAGCAGCCAAGCCCAGCGGGACGTCTACGAGCAGTACTTC. Translated, this gives CASSQAQRDVYEQYF.